The rows below give T cell receptor beta chains drawn from one sample of a study of cytomegalovirus exposure and HLA in healthy donors. Repertoires were generated with immunoSEQ multiplex PCR, while TCRdb's copy carries only in-frame clones and drops some. The sample has approximately 210,000 clones; 77% are singletons. Material for sequencing was PBMCs. The source of these receptors is a woman in her 30s in good health and CMV-seropositive. CDR3s include the opening cysteine and the closing phenylalanine or tryptophan. A D gene is named only where the DNA matches it firmly. Not every row has a clone size; where given, it reads once, few, many or a size class.

cdr3_nt: TGTGCCTGGACCCGTCAGGGGGGAACTGAAGCTTTCTTT; cdr3_aa: CAWTRQGGTEAFF; clone_size: .; v_call: TRBV30; d_call: TRBD1; j_call: TRBJ1-1
cdr3_nt: TGTGCCAGCAATCAGGGTATGGCTAATGAAAAACTGTTTTTT; cdr3_aa: CASNQGMANEKLFF; clone_size: .; v_call: TRBV4-2; d_call: .; j_call: TRBJ1-4
cdr3_nt: TGCGCCAGCAGGAAAGGACAGGCCTACGAGCAGTACTTC; cdr3_aa: CASRKGQAYEQYF; clone_size: .; v_call: TRBV23-1; d_call: TRBD1; j_call: TRBJ2-7
cdr3_nt: TGCGCCAGCAGCCAGACGACAGGATCCTCCTACGAGCAGTACTTC; cdr3_aa: CASSQTTGSSYEQYF; clone_size: .; v_call: TRBV4-3; d_call: .; j_call: TRBJ2-7
cdr3_nt: TGTGCCAGTAGTGCGACAGGGATCAACGAGCAGTACTTC; cdr3_aa: CASSATGINEQYF; clone_size: .; v_call: TRBV19; d_call: TRBD1; j_call: TRBJ2-7
cdr3_nt: TGTGCCAGTTTCTCTGAGGGCTCCTATGGCTACACCTTC; cdr3_aa: CASFSEGSYGYTF; clone_size: .; v_call: TRBV19; d_call: .; j_call: TRBJ1-2
cdr3_nt: TGCGCCAGCAGCTCCGGGACACCTAATGAAAAACTGTTTTTT; cdr3_aa: CASSSGTPNEKLFF; clone_size: once; v_call: TRBV4-1; d_call: .; j_call: TRBJ1-4
cdr3_nt: TGTGCCAGCATAAAAGGGGCAGGGAAAAACTATGGCTACACCTTC; cdr3_aa: CASIKGAGKNYGYTF; clone_size: once; v_call: TRBV7-2; d_call: .; j_call: TRBJ1-2
cdr3_nt: TGTGCCAGCAGGAGCGGGAGGGCCGTCCACGAGCAGTACTTC; cdr3_aa: CASRSGRAVHEQYF; clone_size: .; v_call: TRBV27; d_call: TRBD2; j_call: TRBJ2-7
cdr3_nt: TGTGCCAGCAGATTCTACACTGAAGCTTTCTTT; cdr3_aa: CASRFYTEAFF; clone_size: .; v_call: TRBV7-2; d_call: .; j_call: TRBJ1-1
cdr3_nt: TGTGCCAGCAGTTACGGGCGGGTGGGGACCTACGAGCAGTACTTC; cdr3_aa: CASSYGRVGTYEQYF; clone_size: .; v_call: TRBV6-5; d_call: .; j_call: TRBJ2-7
cdr3_nt: TGTGCCAGCAGCTTAGCCCAGTACACTGAAGCTTTCTTT; cdr3_aa: CASSLAQYTEAFF; clone_size: .; v_call: TRBV11-1; d_call: .; j_call: TRBJ1-1
cdr3_nt: TGTGCCAGCAGCCACGCGGGACAGGGGGGGATTTCTGGAAACACCATATATTTT; cdr3_aa: CASSHAGQGGISGNTIYF; clone_size: .; v_call: TRBV4-2; d_call: TRBD1; j_call: TRBJ1-3
cdr3_nt: TGTGCCAGCAGCTTGCGGTCTAGCGGGGGGGGTACAGATACGCAGTATTTT; cdr3_aa: CASSLRSSGGGTDTQYF; clone_size: .; v_call: TRBV5-4; d_call: TRBD2; j_call: TRBJ2-3
cdr3_nt: TGTGCCAGCAGTTCGACAGGGGGCTCCTACGAGCAGTACTTC; cdr3_aa: CASSSTGGSYEQYF; clone_size: .; v_call: TRBV6-1; d_call: TRBD1; j_call: TRBJ2-7
cdr3_nt: TGTGCCAGCAGTCTCCCCCTTTCCTACAATGAGCAGTTCTTC; cdr3_aa: CASSLPLSYNEQFF; clone_size: .; v_call: TRBV28; d_call: .; j_call: TRBJ2-1
cdr3_nt: TGTGCCAGCAGCTTAATGGGGACTAGCGTTACCTACGAGCAGTACTTC; cdr3_aa: CASSLMGTSVTYEQYF; clone_size: .; v_call: TRBV5-6; d_call: TRBD2; j_call: TRBJ2-7
cdr3_nt: TGTGCCAGCAGCTTAGTTTCCCTTGAGACCCAGTACTTC; cdr3_aa: CASSLVSLETQYF; clone_size: .; v_call: TRBV7-2; d_call: .; j_call: TRBJ2-5
cdr3_nt: TGTGCCAGCACCCTTGGGGCGGGGGGCCAAGAGACCCAGTACTTC; cdr3_aa: CASTLGAGGQETQYF; clone_size: .; v_call: TRBV6-5; d_call: TRBD2; j_call: TRBJ2-5
cdr3_nt: TGCGCCAGCAGCCCCAGGGACAGGGGGCGTAAAGATACGCAGTATTTT; cdr3_aa: CASSPRDRGRKDTQYF; clone_size: .; v_call: TRBV4-1; d_call: TRBD1; j_call: TRBJ2-3
cdr3_nt: TGTGCCAGTAGTATAGAAGCAGGGGCAATCTACGAGCAGTACTTC; cdr3_aa: CASSIEAGAIYEQYF; clone_size: .; v_call: TRBV19; d_call: .; j_call: TRBJ2-7
cdr3_nt: TGTGCCAGTAGTACAGGGATAACTGAAGCTTTCTTT; cdr3_aa: CASSTGITEAFF; clone_size: few; v_call: TRBV19; d_call: .; j_call: TRBJ1-1
cdr3_nt: TGTGCCAGCAGCTTGGTCCGCGGGGGCCGCACCGGGGAGCTGTTTTTT; cdr3_aa: CASSLVRGGRTGELFF; clone_size: .; v_call: TRBV7-2; d_call: .; j_call: TRBJ2-2
cdr3_nt: TGTGCCAGCAGCTGGGGACTAGCGGGAGGTGGTGAGCAGTACTTC; cdr3_aa: CASSWGLAGGGEQYF; clone_size: .; v_call: TRBV7-2; d_call: TRBD2; j_call: TRBJ2-7
cdr3_nt: TGTGCCAGCAGTACCACCGGACAGGTTCAAGAGACCCAGTACTTC; cdr3_aa: CASSTTGQVQETQYF; clone_size: .; v_call: TRBV28; d_call: TRBD1; j_call: TRBJ2-5
cdr3_nt: TGTGCCTGCGGGACAGGGCCCCTCTATGGCTACACCTTC; cdr3_aa: CACGTGPLYGYTF; clone_size: .; v_call: TRBV30; d_call: TRBD1; j_call: TRBJ1-2
cdr3_nt: TGCGCCAGCAGCCAAAGGGAAGGACTAGCGGGAGTGAATCAGTTCTTC; cdr3_aa: CASSQREGLAGVNQFF; clone_size: .; v_call: TRBV4-3; d_call: TRBD2; j_call: TRBJ2-1
cdr3_nt: TGTGCCAGCAGCTTAGCGGTCGGATCCAGGCCACCCCTCCACTTT; cdr3_aa: CASSLAVGSRPPLHF; clone_size: once; v_call: TRBV7-9; d_call: .; j_call: TRBJ1-6
cdr3_nt: TGTGCCAGCAGCGTCGGTCCCGACATACGGAACACTGAAGCTTTCTTT; cdr3_aa: CASSVGPDIRNTEAFF; clone_size: .; v_call: TRBV9; d_call: .; j_call: TRBJ1-1
cdr3_nt: TGTGCCAGCAGCATGGGACAGCAAGAGACCCAGTACTTC; cdr3_aa: CASSMGQQETQYF; clone_size: once; v_call: TRBV5-4; d_call: TRBD1; j_call: TRBJ2-5
cdr3_nt: TGTGCCTGGGGGGGACAGTCGGAGACCCAGTACTTC; cdr3_aa: CAWGGQSETQYF; clone_size: .; v_call: TRBV30; d_call: TRBD1; j_call: TRBJ2-5
cdr3_nt: TGCGCCAGCAGCCAAGATATCCCTAGCGGGAGACTATCCTACAATGAGCAGTTCTTC; cdr3_aa: CASSQDIPSGRLSYNEQFF; clone_size: .; v_call: TRBV4-3; d_call: TRBD2; j_call: TRBJ2-1